This T cell receptor beta chain was found in a study of blood T cell repertoires in COVID-19. In the study overall: PBMCs, B-cell-depleted T cells, or T cells provided the cDNA or gDNA that made up the material.

The CDR3 has 14 amino acids. Germline CDR1 reads SGHTA; CDR2 reads FQGTGA. With 5 bases removed from V and 6 bases from J, the gap between germline ends came to 15 bases. Clones were sequenced by immunoSEQ multiplex PCR, and TCRdb holds only the in-frame ones, with some missing. The table lists 79,000 or so clones, 80% to 90% of them singletons. This TCR was recovered from a human donor in a cohort sampled during active COVID-19. Sequencing used peripheral blood. The chain links TRBV7-3 to TRBJ2-3; no clear D gene. The CDR3 coding sequence is TGTGCCAGCAGCCCCTCCGGCCTGGGCGATACGCAGTATTTT. Translation gives CASSPSGLGDTQYF.